The 15 T cell receptor beta chains given below trace back to one sample, sequenced in a study of blood T cell repertoires in COVID-19. The assay was immunoSEQ multiplex PCR, and TCRdb's table has in-frame clones only and misses some. Among roughly 120,000 clones listed, roughly 80% were seen once. Sequenced: peripheral blood. Every receptor here comes from a man in his 70s with acute or convalescent COVID-19.

The chain links TRBV5-1 to TRBJ2-7; TRBD1 matches 9 bases. V trimming: 2 bases; J trimming: 3 bases; junction bases outside the gene matches: 3. Germline assignment: CDR1 SGHRS and CDR2 YFSETQ. The length of the CDR3 is 14 residues. CDR3: CASSFGTGIYEQYF. In nucleotides, the CDR3 is TGCGCCAGCAGCTTCGGGACAGGGATCTACGAGCAGTACTTC. The full variable domain, rest sourced from reference TRBV5-1 and TRBJ2-7, is KAGVTQTPRYLIKTRGQQVTLSCSPISGHRSVSWYQQTPGQGLQFLFEYFSETQRNKGNFPGRFSGRQFSNSRSEMNVSTLELGDSALYLCASSFGTGIYEQYFGPGTRLTVT.

The V gene is TRBV29-1, the J gene TRBJ1-2; 8 nucleotides align to TRBD1. The V gene's germline CDR1 is SQVTM and CDR2 ANQGSEA. CDR3 length: 15 amino acids. The ends lost 2 bases at V and 2 bases at J; junction bases unmatched: 7. The CDR3 protein is CSVESGQGRNYGYTF. CDR3 in DNA: TGCAGCGTTGAAAGCGGACAGGGAAGAAACTATGGCTACACCTTC.

This chain links TRBV5-5 with TRBJ1-2; tentatively, D is TRBD1 (5 bases). Germline loops: CDR1 SGHKS, CDR2 YYEKEE (reference sequence). The CDR3 length is 13 residues. The V gene lost 4 bases and the J gene lost 8 bases, with 15 bases spanning the gap. Here the CDR3 DNA reads TGTGCCAGCAGCCCGACGGGGGACGTCGGCTACACCTTC. This sequence encodes CASSPTGDVGYTF. The entire variable domain, with the rest obtained from reference TRBV5-5 and TRBJ1-2, is as follows: DAGVTQSPTHLIKTRGQQVTLRCSPISGHKSVSWYQQVLGQGPQFIFQYYEKEERGRGNFPDRFSARQFPNYSSELNVNALLLGDSALYLCASSPTGDVGYTFGSGTRLTVV.

The chain carries TRBV25-1 and TRBJ2-5; D may be TRBD2 (5 bases). Per the germline V gene, CDR1 is MGHDK and CDR2 is SYGVNS. This CDR3 is built from 15 residues. V was pared by 3 bases and J by 1 base, with 12 bases between. In DNA form, the CDR3 reads TGTGCCAGCAGTGAGTGGGAGAATATCCAAGAGACCCAGTACTTC. Translated, it gives CASSEWENIQETQYF. Together with reference TRBV25-1 and TRBJ2-5, the CDR3 gives the full variable domain: EADIYQTPRYLVIGTGKKITLECSQTMGHDKMYWYQQDPGMELHLIHYSYGVNSTEKGDLSSESTVSRIRTEHFPLTLESARPSHTSQYLCASSEWENIQETQYFGPGTRLLVL.

V and J are TRBV9 and TRBJ2-1, with a tentative D call TRBD2 (6 bases). CDR1 and CDR2 from the germline V gene are SGDLS and YYNGEE. CDR3 length: 15 residues. V shed 0 bases and J shed 8 bases, with 15 bases lying between them. The CDR3 loop is CASSVVPGLKDEQFF. CDR3 nucleotides: TGTGCCAGCAGCGTAGTCCCGGGACTGAAGGATGAGCAGTTCTTC. Looking up the rest from reference TRBV9 and TRBJ2-1 gives the full variable domain: DSGVTQTPKHLITATGQRVTLRCSPRSGDLSVYWYQQSLDQGLQFLIQYYNGEERAKGNILERFSAQQFPDLHSELNLSSLELGDSALYFCASSVVPGLKDEQFFGPGTRLTVL.

The V call is TRBV5-1, the J call TRBJ2-7; weak D call: TRBD2 (5 bases). CDR1 is SGHRS and CDR2 is YFSETQ in the germline V gene. Between the trimmed V and J ends, which lost 1 base and 9 bases, there was a span of 11 bases. The CDR3 covers 12 residues. CDR3: CASSLPAEGQYF. The CDR3, as DNA: TGCGCCAGCAGCTTGCCCGCAGAGGGGCAGTACTTC.

The chain joins TRBV5-4 to TRBJ2-6, with D hard to call. The CDR3 extends over 16 amino acids. Germline V lookup: CDR1 SGHNT, CDR2 YYREEE (reference sequence). V was cut by 0 bases and J by 0 bases, with 7 bases left in between. The CDR3 coding sequence is TGTGCCAGCAGCTTGGGTACAGTCTCTGGGGCCAACGTCCTGACTTTC. Protein sequence: CASSLGTVSGANVLTF.

The CDR3 DNA is TGTGCCACGTCGACCGGGACTAGCGTTGCTAGCACAGATACGCAGTATTTT. Translation: CATSTGTSVASTDTQYF. J is TRBJ2-3 and V is TRBV24-1, with TRBD2 matching 10 bases. V was pared by 10 bases and J by 0 bases, with 12 bases of the junction left unmatched. The CDR3 consists of 17 residues. In germline, CDR1 is KGHDR, CDR2 SFDVKD.

The chain links TRBV10-3 to TRBJ2-3; tentative D call: TRBD2 (6 bases). V was trimmed by 6 bases and J by 4 bases, leaving 8 bases between them. Looked up from germline, CDR1 is ENHRY and CDR2 is SYGVKD. CDR3 size: 12 residues. CDR3 protein: CAIRGGSDTQYF. The CDR3 coding sequence is TGTGCCATCAGAGGAGGGTCAGATACGCAGTATTTT.

V and J are TRBV18 and TRBJ1-6, with no clear D. CDR3 length equals 14 residues. Germline V CDR1 and CDR2: KGHSH, LQKENI. Trimming pared 11 bases from V and 6 bases from J, leaving 17 bases between. The CDR3 coding sequence is TGTGCCGGTCGCGCGGATTCGGGTAATTCACCCCTCCACTTT. Translated, it gives CAGRADSGNSPLHF.

The chain has TRBV24-1 and TRBJ2-1; TRBD2 agrees at 11 bases. This CDR3 has 16 amino acids. Germline V gene data show CDR1 as KGHDR and CDR2 as SFDVKD. After removal of 6 bases from V and 0 bases from J, the junction contained 3 bases not matched to a gene. CDR3 sequence reads: CATSPGLAVSYNEQFF. CDR3 nucleotides: TGTGCCACCAGTCCGGGACTAGCGGTCTCCTACAATGAGCAGTTCTTC.

A word on this clone: Other DNA variants within this sample encode the same CDR3. The chain has TRBV7-9 and TRBJ1-1, with 7 bases lining up with TRBD1. This CDR3 is built from 13 residues. Germline CDR1 is SEHNR and CDR2 is FQNEAQ (reference sequence). V lost 1 base and J lost 5; bases outside the gene matches: 1. The CDR3 region is CASSLGQGTEAFF. In nucleotides, the CDR3 is TGTGCCAGCAGCTTAGGACAGGGTACTGAAGCTTTCTTT.

This chain links TRBV4-1 with TRBJ1-5; 9 nucleotides agree with TRBD1. CDR1 and CDR2 from the germline V gene are MGHRA and YSYEKL. The CDR3 runs to 17 residues. V lost 4 bases and J lost 5; bases outside the gene matches: 12. The CDR3, as DNA: TGCGCCAGCAGCCCCCAGAATCCGGGACAGGGCCATCAGCCCCAGCATTTT. The encoded protein is CASSPQNPGQGHQPQHF.

The CDR3 loop reads CASTKQGIGNTIYF. The CDR3 DNA is TGTGCCAGCACCAAACAGGGGATTGGAAACACCATATATTTT. The V gene is TRBV3-1 (or the pseudogene TRBV3-2), the J gene TRBJ1-3; TRBD1 aligns across 7 bases. This CDR3 has 14 amino acids. The junction had 6 bases not matched to a gene; V was cut back by 7 bases and J by 3 bases. CDR1 and CDR2 (germline): LGHDT, YNNKEL (reference sequence).

V usage is TRBV7-3 and J usage is TRBJ2-7, with D maybe TRBD1 (6 bases). This CDR3 is built from 15 residues. Germline V gene lookup returns CDR1 SGHTA and CDR2 FQGTGA. V shed 1 base and J shed 3 bases, with 13 bases lying between them. The CDR3 region is CASSLKAGEGYEQYF. As DNA, the CDR3 is TGTGCCAGCAGCTTAAAGGCAGGGGAAGGCTACGAGCAGTACTTC.